The entry below gives a single TCR beta chain sequence along with its context. The CDR3 totals 15 residues. Germline values: CDR1 MDHEN, CDR2 SYDVKM. V trimming: 7 bases; J trimming: 2 bases; junction bases outside the gene matches: 7. The data are from a study of cytomegalovirus exposure and HLA in healthy donors. The PCR used 60 Vbeta and 13 Jbeta primers. Some clones are missing from TCRdb's copy, which holds only in-frame ones; the method was immunoSEQ multiplex PCR. The sample consists of 150,000 to 180,000 clones, more than 75% of them appearing once. The chain couples TRBV28 to TRBJ2-2, with 7 bases that match TRBD1. Source material: PBMCs. The receptor was derived from a woman aged 18 to 35 in good health and CMV-seronegative. The CDR3 reads CASTSGTANTGELFF. Here the CDR3 DNA reads TGTGCCAGCACCTCCGGGACAGCTAACACCGGGGAGCTGTTTTTT.